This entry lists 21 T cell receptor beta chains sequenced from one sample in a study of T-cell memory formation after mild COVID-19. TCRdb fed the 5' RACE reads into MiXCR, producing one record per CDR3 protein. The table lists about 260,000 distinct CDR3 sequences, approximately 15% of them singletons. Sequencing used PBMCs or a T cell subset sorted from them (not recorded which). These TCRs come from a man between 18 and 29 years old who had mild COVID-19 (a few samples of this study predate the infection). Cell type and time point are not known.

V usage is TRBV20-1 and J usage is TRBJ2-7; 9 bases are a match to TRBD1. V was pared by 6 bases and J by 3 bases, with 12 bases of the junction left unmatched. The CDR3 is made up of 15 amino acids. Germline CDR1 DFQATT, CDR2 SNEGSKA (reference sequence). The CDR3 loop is CSAGGGGQGGYEQYV. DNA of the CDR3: TGCAGTGCAGGGGGAGGGGGACAGGGAGGCTACGAGCAGTACGTC.

The CDR3 region is CASSIDDSLSGANVLTF. The CDR3, as DNA: TGTGCCAGTAGTATAGACGACAGCCTCTCTGGGGCCAACGTCCTGACTTTC. V and J are TRBV19 and TRBJ2-6, with D possibly TRBD1 on 5 matching bases. CDR1 and CDR2 from the germline V gene are LNHDA and SQIVND (reference sequence). Trimming stripped 0 bases from V and 0 bases from J, with 9 bases between. The CDR3 has 17 residues.

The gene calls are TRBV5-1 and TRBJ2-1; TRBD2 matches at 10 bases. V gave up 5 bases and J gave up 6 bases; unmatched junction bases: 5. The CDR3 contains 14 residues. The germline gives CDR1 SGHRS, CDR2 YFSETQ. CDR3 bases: TGCGCCAGCAGACGTGGACTAGCGGCCAATGAGCAGTTCTTC. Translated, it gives CASRRGLAANEQFF. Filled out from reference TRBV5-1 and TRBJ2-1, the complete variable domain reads KAGVTQTPRYLIKTRGQQVTLSCSPISGHRSVSWYQQTPGQGLQFLFEYFSETQRNKGNFPGRFSGRQFSNSRSEMNVSTLELGDSALYLCASRRGLAANEQFFGPGTRLTVL.

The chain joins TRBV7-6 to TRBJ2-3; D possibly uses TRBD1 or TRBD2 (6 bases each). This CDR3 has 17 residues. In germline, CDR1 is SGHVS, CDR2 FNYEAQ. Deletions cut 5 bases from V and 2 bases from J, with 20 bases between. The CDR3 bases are TGTGCCAGCAGCAATAAGGGGGACTTTACCGTCACAGATACGCAGTATTTT. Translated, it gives CASSNKGDFTVTDTQYF.

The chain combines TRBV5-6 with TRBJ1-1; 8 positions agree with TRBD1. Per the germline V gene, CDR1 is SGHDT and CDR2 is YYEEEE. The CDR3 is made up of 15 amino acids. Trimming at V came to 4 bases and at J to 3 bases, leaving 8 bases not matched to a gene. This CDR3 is CASSSPRTGYTEAFF. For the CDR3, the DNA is TGTGCCAGCAGCAGCCCCCGGACAGGGTACACTGAAGCTTTCTTT.

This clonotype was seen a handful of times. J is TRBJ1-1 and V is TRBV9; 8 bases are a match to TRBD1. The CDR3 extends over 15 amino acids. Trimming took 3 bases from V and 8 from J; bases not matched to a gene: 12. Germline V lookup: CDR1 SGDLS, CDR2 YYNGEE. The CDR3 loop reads CASSAQGAGVSEAFF. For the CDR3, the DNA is TGTGCCAGCAGCGCTCAGGGGGCTGGAGTCTCCGAAGCTTTCTTT.

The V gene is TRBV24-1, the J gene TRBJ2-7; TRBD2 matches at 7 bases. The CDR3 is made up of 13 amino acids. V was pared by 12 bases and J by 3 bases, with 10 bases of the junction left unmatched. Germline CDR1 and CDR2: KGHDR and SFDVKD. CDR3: CAQAGGGNYEQYF. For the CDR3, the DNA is TGTGCCCAGGCAGGCGGGGGTAACTACGAGCAGTACTTC.

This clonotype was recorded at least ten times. The CDR3 reads CASSLEHADGEQYV. CDR3 coding DNA: TGCGCCAGCAGCTTGGAACACGCCGACGGTGAGCAGTACGTC. This chain joins TRBV5-1 and TRBJ2-7; D gene uncertain. The CDR3 spans 14 residues. The germline V gene has CDR1 SGHRS and CDR2 YFSETQ. The ends were cut back, 0 bases at V and 7 bases at J, with 14 bases in the middle.

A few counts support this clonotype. The CDR3 reads CASSLGGHPQETQYF. For the CDR3, the DNA is TGCGCCAGCAGCTTGGGGGGACACCCGCAAGAGACCCAGTACTTC. The chain carries TRBV5-1 and TRBJ2-5; maybe TRBD1 (6 bases). Trimming left V 0 bases short and J 2 bases short, with 11 bases between. Germline CDR1 is SGHRS and CDR2 is YFSETQ. This CDR3 has 15 amino acids.

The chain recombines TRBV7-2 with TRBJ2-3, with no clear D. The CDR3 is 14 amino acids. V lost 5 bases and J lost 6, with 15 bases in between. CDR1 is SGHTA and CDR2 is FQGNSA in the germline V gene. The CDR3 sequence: CASSPGPLRDTQYF. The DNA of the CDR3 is TGTGCCAGCAGCCCGGGTCCCCTTCGCGATACGCAGTATTTT.

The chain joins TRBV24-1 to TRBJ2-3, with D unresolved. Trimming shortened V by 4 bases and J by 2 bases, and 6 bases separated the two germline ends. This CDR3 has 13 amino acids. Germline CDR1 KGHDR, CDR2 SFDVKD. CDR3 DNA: TGTGCCACCAGTGAGGCTACCACAGATACGCAGTATTTT. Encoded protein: CATSEATTDTQYF.

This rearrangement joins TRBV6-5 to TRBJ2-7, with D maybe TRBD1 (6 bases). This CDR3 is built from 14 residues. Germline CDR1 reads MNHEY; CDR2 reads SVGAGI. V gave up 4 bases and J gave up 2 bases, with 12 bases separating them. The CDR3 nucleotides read TGTGCCAGCAGTTCAGCGGACAGTACCTACGAGCAGTACTTC. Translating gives CASSSADSTYEQYF.

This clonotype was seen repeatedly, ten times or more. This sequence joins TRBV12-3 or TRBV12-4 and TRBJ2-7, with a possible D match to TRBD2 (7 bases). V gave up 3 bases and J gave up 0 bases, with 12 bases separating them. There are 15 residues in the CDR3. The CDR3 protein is CASSLGGALSYEQYF. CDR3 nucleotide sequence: TGTGCCAGCAGTTTGGGGGGGGCCCTCTCCTACGAGCAGTACTTC.

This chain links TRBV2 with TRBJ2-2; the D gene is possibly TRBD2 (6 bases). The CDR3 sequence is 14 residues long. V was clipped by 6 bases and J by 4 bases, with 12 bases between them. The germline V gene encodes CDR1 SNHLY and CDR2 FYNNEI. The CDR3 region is CASRLGGGTGELFF. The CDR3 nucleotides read TGTGCCAGCAGGCTCGGGGGTGGCACCGGGGAGCTGTTTTTT.

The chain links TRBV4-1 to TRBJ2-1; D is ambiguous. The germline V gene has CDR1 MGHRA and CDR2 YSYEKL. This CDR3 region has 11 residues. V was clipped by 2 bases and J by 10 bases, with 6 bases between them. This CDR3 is CASSQFREQFF. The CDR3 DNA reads TGCGCCAGCAGCCAATTTCGGGAGCAGTTCTTC.

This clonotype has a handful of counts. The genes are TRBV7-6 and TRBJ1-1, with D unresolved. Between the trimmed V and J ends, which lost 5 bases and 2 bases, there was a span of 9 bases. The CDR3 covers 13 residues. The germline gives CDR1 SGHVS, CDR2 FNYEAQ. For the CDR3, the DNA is TGTGCCAGCAGCCACACACCCAACACTGAAGCTTTCTTT. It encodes CASSHTPNTEAFF.

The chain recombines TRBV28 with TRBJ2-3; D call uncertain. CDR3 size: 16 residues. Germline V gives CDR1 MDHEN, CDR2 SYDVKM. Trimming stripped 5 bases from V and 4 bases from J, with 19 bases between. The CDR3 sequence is CASSTSDGYSPDTQYF. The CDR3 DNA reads TGTGCCAGCAGTACATCGGACGGCTACAGTCCAGATACGCAGTATTTT.

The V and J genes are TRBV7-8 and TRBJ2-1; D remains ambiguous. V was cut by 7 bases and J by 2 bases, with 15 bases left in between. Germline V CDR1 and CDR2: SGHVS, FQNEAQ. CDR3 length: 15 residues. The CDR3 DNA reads TGTGCCAGCACCTGGGCCCCCGGCGCCTACAATGAGCAGTTCTTC. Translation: CASTWAPGAYNEQFF.

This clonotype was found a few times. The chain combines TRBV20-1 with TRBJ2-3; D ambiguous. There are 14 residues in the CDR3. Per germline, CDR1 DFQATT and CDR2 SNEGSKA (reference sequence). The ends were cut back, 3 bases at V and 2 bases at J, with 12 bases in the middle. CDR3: CSARKVGSTDTQYF. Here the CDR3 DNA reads TGCAGTGCTAGGAAGGTGGGGTCCACAGATACGCAGTATTTT.

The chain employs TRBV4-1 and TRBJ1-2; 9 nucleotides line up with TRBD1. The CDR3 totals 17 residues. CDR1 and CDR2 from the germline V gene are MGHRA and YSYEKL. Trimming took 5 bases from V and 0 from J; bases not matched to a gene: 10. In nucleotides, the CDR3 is TGCGCCAGCAGCGATAAACATCGGGACAGGGCTAACTATGGCTACACCTTC. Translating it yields CASSDKHRDRANYGYTF.

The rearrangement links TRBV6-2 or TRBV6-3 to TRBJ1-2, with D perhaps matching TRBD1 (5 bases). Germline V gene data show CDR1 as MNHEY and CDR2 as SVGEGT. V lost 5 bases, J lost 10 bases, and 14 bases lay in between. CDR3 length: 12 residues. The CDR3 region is CASSHRDGYYTF. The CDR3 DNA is TGTGCCAGCAGTCACCGGGACGGGTACTACACCTTC.